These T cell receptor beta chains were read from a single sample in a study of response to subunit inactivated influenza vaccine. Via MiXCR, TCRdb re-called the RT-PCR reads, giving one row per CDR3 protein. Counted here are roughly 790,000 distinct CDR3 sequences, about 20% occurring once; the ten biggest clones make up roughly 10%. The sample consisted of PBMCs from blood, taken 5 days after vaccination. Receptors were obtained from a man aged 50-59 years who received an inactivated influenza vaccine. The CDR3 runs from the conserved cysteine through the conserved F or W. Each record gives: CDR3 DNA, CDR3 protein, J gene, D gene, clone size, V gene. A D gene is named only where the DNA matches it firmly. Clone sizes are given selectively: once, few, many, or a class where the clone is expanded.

CDR3nt: TGCGCCAGCGGACGCCACCGGGCTAACTCCTACGAGCAGTACTTC
CDR3aa: CASGRHRANSYEQYF
j_gene: TRBJ2-7
d_gene: NA
abundance: NA
v_gene: TRBV5-1

CDR3nt: TGTGCCAGCAGCCCGGACAGGAACAATCAGCCCCAGCATTTT
CDR3aa: CASSPDRNNQPQHF
j_gene: TRBJ1-5
d_gene: TRBD1
abundance: few
v_gene: TRBV7-2

CDR3nt: TGTGCCAGCGGACCCGACCTGGGGACAGGGTGGTACACCGGGGAGCTGTTTTTT
CDR3aa: CASGPDLGTGWYTGELFF
j_gene: TRBJ2-2
d_gene: TRBD1
abundance: NA
v_gene: TRBV9

CDR3nt: TGTGCCAGCAGCCCCGAAGGGGTGACTTCGTACGAGCAGTACTTC
CDR3aa: CASSPEGVTSYEQYF
j_gene: TRBJ2-7
d_gene: NA
abundance: NA
v_gene: TRBV9

CDR3nt: TGTGCCAGCAGTTGGACTAGCGGGAGCCATGAGCAGTTCTTC
CDR3aa: CASSWTSGSHEQFF
j_gene: TRBJ2-1
d_gene: TRBD2
abundance: NA
v_gene: TRBV12-3/TRBV12-4

CDR3nt: TGTGCCAGCAGCCAGGCGATGGGAACAGGCGCTAATGAAAAACTGTTTTTT
CDR3aa: CASSQAMGTGANEKLFF
j_gene: TRBJ1-4
d_gene: NA
abundance: few
v_gene: TRBV4-2

CDR3nt: TGTGCCAGCAGCACCAGACTAGCGGGGGCCGCCAATGAGCAGTTCTTC
CDR3aa: CASSTRLAGAANEQFF
j_gene: TRBJ2-1
d_gene: TRBD2
abundance: NA
v_gene: TRBV7-6

CDR3nt: TGTGCCAGCAGGGGAGGGGGGAACAATGAGCAGTTCTTC
CDR3aa: CASRGGGNNEQFF
j_gene: TRBJ2-1
d_gene: NA
abundance: few
v_gene: TRBV6-6

CDR3nt: TGTGCCAGCAGCTTGAGGAGGGGGGGGGCGGCCTACAATGAGCAGTTCTTC
CDR3aa: CASSLRRGGAAYNEQFF
j_gene: TRBJ2-1
d_gene: NA
abundance: NA
v_gene: TRBV5-4

CDR3nt: TGTGCCAGCAGCCGCTACGACAGGGTCCGAGATACGCAGTATTTT
CDR3aa: CASSRYDRVRDTQYF
j_gene: TRBJ2-3
d_gene: TRBD1
abundance: NA
v_gene: TRBV5-6

CDR3nt: TGTGCCATCAGTGAGTTTGGACTAGAAGAGTACTTC
CDR3aa: CAISEFGLEEYF
j_gene: TRBJ2-7
d_gene: TRBD2
abundance: NA
v_gene: TRBV10-3

CDR3nt: TGTGCCAGCAGCACCTCGGACAGGGCTGGCTACACCTTC
CDR3aa: CASSTSDRAGYTF
j_gene: TRBJ1-2
d_gene: TRBD1
abundance: NA
v_gene: TRBV7-6

CDR3nt: TGCAGTGCTAGAGATCGTTCCACAGCAGGGCAGCCCCAGCATTTT
CDR3aa: CSARDRSTAGQPQHF
j_gene: TRBJ1-5
d_gene: NA
abundance: many
v_gene: TRBV20-1

CDR3nt: TGTGCCAGCAGCTTACTAGCGGGAGCTGGTGAGCAGTTCTTC
CDR3aa: CASSLLAGAGEQFF
j_gene: TRBJ2-1
d_gene: TRBD2
abundance: many
v_gene: TRBV11-2

CDR3nt: TGCAGTGCTAGGGACCTAGCGAGGGCCGGGGAGCTGTTTTTT
CDR3aa: CSARDLARAGELFF
j_gene: TRBJ2-2
d_gene: NA
abundance: NA
v_gene: TRBV20-1

CDR3nt: TGCAGTGCTAGAGAAATCCGGGACAGGGGAACCGGGGAGCTGTTTTTT
CDR3aa: CSAREIRDRGTGELFF
j_gene: TRBJ2-2
d_gene: TRBD1
abundance: NA
v_gene: TRBV20-1

CDR3nt: TGCGCCAGCAGCCTGGGTGCGGCGGGTGAGCAGTTCTTC
CDR3aa: CASSLGAAGEQFF
j_gene: TRBJ2-1
d_gene: NA
abundance: few
v_gene: TRBV4-1

CDR3nt: TGCGCCAGCAGCCCGGGACAGGGGGCTATAGCGGGAGGGTTAAATGAGCAGTTCTTC
CDR3aa: CASSPGQGAIAGGLNEQFF
j_gene: TRBJ2-1
d_gene: NA
abundance: NA
v_gene: TRBV4-3

CDR3nt: TGCGCCAGCAGCCAAGGTCTAGCGGATAATTCACCCCTCCACTTT
CDR3aa: CASSQGLADNSPLHF
j_gene: TRBJ1-6
d_gene: NA
abundance: few
v_gene: TRBV4-1

CDR3nt: TGTGCCAGCAGCCTGGACAGGGTTAATGAAAAACTGTTTTTT
CDR3aa: CASSLDRVNEKLFF
j_gene: TRBJ1-4
d_gene: TRBD1
abundance: NA
v_gene: TRBV7-2

CDR3nt: TGCGCCAGCAGCTTGCCTAGCGGGGCTAGCACAGATACGCAGTATTTT
CDR3aa: CASSLPSGASTDTQYF
j_gene: TRBJ2-3
d_gene: TRBD2
abundance: few
v_gene: TRBV5-1

CDR3nt: TGTGCCATTAGCGGGGGGGGACTCAATGAGCAGTTCTTC
CDR3aa: CAISGGGLNEQFF
j_gene: TRBJ2-1
d_gene: TRBD2
abundance: NA
v_gene: TRBV10-3

CDR3nt: TGTGCCATCAGCCTAGGGGGGACAGGCGAACGTCCCTATGGCTACACCTTC
CDR3aa: CAISLGGTGERPYGYTF
j_gene: TRBJ1-2
d_gene: TRBD1
abundance: few
v_gene: TRBV10-3

CDR3nt: TGCGCCAGCAGCTTGAAGGTTTTCGGAAACACTGAAGCTTTCTTT
CDR3aa: CASSLKVFGNTEAFF
j_gene: TRBJ1-1
d_gene: NA
abundance: many
v_gene: TRBV5-1

CDR3nt: TGTGCCAGCAGTTTTTATGGGGGAGTGAGGCAAGAGACCCAGTACTTC
CDR3aa: CASSFYGGVRQETQYF
j_gene: TRBJ2-5
d_gene: NA
abundance: few
v_gene: TRBV27

CDR3nt: TGCAGTGCTCCCTCCGAACTAGCGGAGGCCTACAATGAGCAGTTCTTC
CDR3aa: CSAPSELAEAYNEQFF
j_gene: TRBJ2-1
d_gene: TRBD2
abundance: NA
v_gene: TRBV20-1

CDR3nt: TGCAGTGCTAGAGATCAGGCAGAGGGTAATAATTCACCCCTCCACTTT
CDR3aa: CSARDQAEGNNSPLHF
j_gene: TRBJ1-6
d_gene: NA
abundance: NA
v_gene: TRBV20-1

CDR3nt: TGTGCCAGCAGTTATGGGCAGGGGTATTCACCCCTCCTCTTT
CDR3aa: CASSYGQGYSPLLF
j_gene: TRBJ1-6
d_gene: NA
abundance: NA
v_gene: TRBV6-2/TRBV6-3

CDR3nt: TGTGCCAGCAGTCTGACAGGGGCGCGTCCTCAGACCCAGTACTTC
CDR3aa: CASSLTGARPQTQYF
j_gene: TRBJ2-5
d_gene: TRBD1
abundance: NA
v_gene: TRBV12-3/TRBV12-4

CDR3nt: TGTGCCAGCAGCCCGATCTTTGACAGGGGTCTGAATGAGCAGTTCTTC
CDR3aa: CASSPIFDRGLNEQFF
j_gene: TRBJ2-1
d_gene: TRBD1
abundance: NA
v_gene: TRBV12-3/TRBV12-4

CDR3nt: TGTGCCAGCAGTTACTCGCCGGACAGGGGGCTCTCTGGCTACACCTTC
CDR3aa: CASSYSPDRGLSGYTF
j_gene: TRBJ1-2
d_gene: TRBD1
abundance: few
v_gene: TRBV6-5

CDR3nt: TGCGCCAGCAGCCAAGATGGCACAGGGCACGGCGCGCAGTATTTT
CDR3aa: CASSQDGTGHGAQYF
j_gene: TRBJ2-3
d_gene: NA
abundance: NA
v_gene: TRBV4-3

CDR3nt: TGTGCCAGCAGTTACTCGGGCATACCCCAGGCCTACGAGCAGTACTTC
CDR3aa: CASSYSGIPQAYEQYF
j_gene: TRBJ2-7
d_gene: NA
abundance: NA
v_gene: TRBV6-5

CDR3nt: TGTGCCACCAGCAGAGCAGGGGCTGAAGCTTTCTTT
CDR3aa: CATSRAGAEAFF
j_gene: TRBJ1-1
d_gene: NA
abundance: NA
v_gene: TRBV15

CDR3nt: TGCAGTGCTCCCGAGGGCAGCGGTGTTTACAATGAGCAGTTCTTC
CDR3aa: CSAPEGSGVYNEQFF
j_gene: TRBJ2-1
d_gene: NA
abundance: few
v_gene: TRBV20-1

CDR3nt: TGCAGTGCTAACCGAGGGCTTGAGCAGTACTTC
CDR3aa: CSANRGLEQYF
j_gene: TRBJ2-7
d_gene: NA
abundance: few
v_gene: TRBV20-1

CDR3nt: TGTGCAAGTCGCCCCACTCCACCTTCGACGGCCAGCAATCAGCCCCAGCATTTT
CDR3aa: CASRPTPPSTASNQPQHF
j_gene: TRBJ1-5
d_gene: NA
abundance: NA
v_gene: TRBV12-2

CDR3nt: TGTGCCAGCTCCCCCATGGGGGGGACGAGAGGAAACACCATATATTTT
CDR3aa: CASSPMGGTRGNTIYF
j_gene: TRBJ1-3
d_gene: NA
abundance: many
v_gene: TRBV18

CDR3nt: TGTGCCAGCAGGGCGACAGGGGATACTTACGAGCAGTACTTC
CDR3aa: CASRATGDTYEQYF
j_gene: TRBJ2-7
d_gene: TRBD1
abundance: NA
v_gene: TRBV28

CDR3nt: TGTGCCAGCAGTTTCGCGGGTAATCAGCCCCAGCATTTT
CDR3aa: CASSFAGNQPQHF
j_gene: TRBJ1-5
d_gene: NA
abundance: many
v_gene: TRBV12-3/TRBV12-4

CDR3nt: TGTGCCTGCAGATTAGGACTAGCGGGACTAAGCTCCTACAATGAGCAGTTCTTC
CDR3aa: CACRLGLAGLSSYNEQFF
j_gene: TRBJ2-1
d_gene: TRBD2
abundance: NA
v_gene: TRBV2

CDR3nt: TGTGCCAGCAGCTTAGACCTAGCGGGAGTCGGAAGGAATGAGCAGTTCTTC
CDR3aa: CASSLDLAGVGRNEQFF
j_gene: TRBJ2-1
d_gene: TRBD2
abundance: NA
v_gene: TRBV11-2

CDR3nt: TGTGCCAGCAGTTCCCAGGGCGATGAGCAGTTCTTC
CDR3aa: CASSSQGDEQFF
j_gene: TRBJ2-1
d_gene: NA
abundance: few
v_gene: TRBV12-3/TRBV12-4

CDR3nt: TGTGCCAGCAGTTTCGGCATGGGACTCAACACAGATACGCAGTATTTT
CDR3aa: CASSFGMGLNTDTQYF
j_gene: TRBJ2-3
d_gene: NA
abundance: NA
v_gene: TRBV12-3/TRBV12-4

CDR3nt: TGTGCCAGCAGCCAAGAACCCCTTCGGGGTTACGAGCAGTACTTC
CDR3aa: CASSQEPLRGYEQYF
j_gene: TRBJ2-7
d_gene: NA
abundance: NA
v_gene: TRBV14

CDR3nt: TGTGCCAGCAGCGAGCGACTAGCGAGTTACTCCTACAATGAGCAGTTCTTC
CDR3aa: CASSERLASYSYNEQFF
j_gene: TRBJ2-1
d_gene: TRBD2
abundance: NA
v_gene: TRBV10-3

CDR3nt: TGTGCCAGCAGTGCCCGGGTTAGCGGCTCCTACGAGCAGTACTTC
CDR3aa: CASSARVSGSYEQYF
j_gene: TRBJ2-7
d_gene: NA
abundance: NA
v_gene: TRBV6-1

CDR3nt: TGCAGTGCTACCCACGGGACAGCTTACGAGCAGTACTTC
CDR3aa: CSATHGTAYEQYF
j_gene: TRBJ2-7
d_gene: TRBD1
abundance: NA
v_gene: TRBV20-1

CDR3nt: TGTGCCAGCAGTTACTCCCGGGACTCTTACACCGGGGAGCTGTTTTTT
CDR3aa: CASSYSRDSYTGELFF
j_gene: TRBJ2-2
d_gene: NA
abundance: few
v_gene: TRBV6-2/TRBV6-3

CDR3nt: TGTGCCAGCAGTTGGAAAACAGGGGGCGAGCAGTACTTC
CDR3aa: CASSWKTGGEQYF
j_gene: TRBJ2-7
d_gene: TRBD1
abundance: many
v_gene: TRBV12-3/TRBV12-4

CDR3nt: TGTGCCAGCAGCCAAATCGGGGGCAATCAGCCCCAGCATTTT
CDR3aa: CASSQIGGNQPQHF
j_gene: TRBJ1-5
d_gene: NA
abundance: NA
v_gene: TRBV3-1

CDR3nt: TGTGCCAGCAGTCCGGGACTAGCGGGGGGCTCTAGCACAGATACGCAGTATTTT
CDR3aa: CASSPGLAGGSSTDTQYF
j_gene: TRBJ2-3
d_gene: TRBD2
abundance: NA
v_gene: TRBV27

CDR3nt: TGTGCCAGCAGCGTAACGACTAGCGGCGGTGAGCAGTTCTTC
CDR3aa: CASSVTTSGGEQFF
j_gene: TRBJ2-1
d_gene: TRBD2
abundance: few
v_gene: TRBV9

CDR3nt: TGTGCCAGCAGCTTTTTCTTTAGGGGGAGACATGAGCAGTTCTTC
CDR3aa: CASSFFFRGRHEQFF
j_gene: TRBJ2-1
d_gene: NA
abundance: NA
v_gene: TRBV5-6

CDR3nt: TGCGCCAGCACCAGGGGGCAGGGGGCGACCGGGGAGCTGTTTTTT
CDR3aa: CASTRGQGATGELFF
j_gene: TRBJ2-2
d_gene: TRBD1
abundance: NA
v_gene: TRBV5-1